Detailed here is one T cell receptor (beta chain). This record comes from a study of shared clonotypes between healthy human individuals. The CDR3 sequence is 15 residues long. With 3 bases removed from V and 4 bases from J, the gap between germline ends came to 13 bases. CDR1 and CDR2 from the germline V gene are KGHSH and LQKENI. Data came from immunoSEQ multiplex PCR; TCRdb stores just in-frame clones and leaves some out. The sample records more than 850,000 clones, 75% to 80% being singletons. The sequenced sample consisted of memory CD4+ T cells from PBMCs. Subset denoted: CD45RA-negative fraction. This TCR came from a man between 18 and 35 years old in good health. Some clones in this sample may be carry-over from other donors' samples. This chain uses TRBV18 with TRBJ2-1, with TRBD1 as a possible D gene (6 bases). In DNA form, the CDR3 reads TGTGCCAGCTCACCTGGACAGTTTTTTTACAATGAGCAGTTCTTC. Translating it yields CASSPGQFFYNEQFF.